This T cell receptor (beta chain) came from a study of cytomegalovirus exposure and HLA in healthy donors. Study-wide context: Researchers found that roughly 80% of just under 400 genotyped donors fell within the Caucasian-associated ancestry cluster. General study results and limits: Within an earlier analysis, most TCR beta V segments proved productive either about 87% or about 30% of the time. Sequencing likely generated an artifact that appeared as a cluster of highly shared sequence variants.

Germline-derived CDR1 and CDR2 are SGHVS and FNYEAQ. The CDR3 has 15 residues. V shed 4 bases and J 4 bases; nucleotides not matched to a gene: 1. Vbeta (60) and Jbeta (13) primers were used in the PCR. Data came from immunoSEQ multiplex PCR; TCRdb stores just in-frame clones and leaves some out. The data contain tens of thousands of clones, about four fifths of them seen just once; the ten biggest clones take up about 1.9%. As concerns this clone: Its antigen is not known.

The receptor comes from a woman aged 25-40 years in good health and CMV-seronegative. The chain recombines TRBV7-6 with TRBJ2-1, with 13 bases matching TRBD2. What was sequenced was PBMCs. The CDR3 here is CASSWTSGGYNEQFF. In nucleotides, the CDR3 is TGTGCCAGCAGCTGGACTAGCGGGGGTTACAATGAGCAGTTCTTC.